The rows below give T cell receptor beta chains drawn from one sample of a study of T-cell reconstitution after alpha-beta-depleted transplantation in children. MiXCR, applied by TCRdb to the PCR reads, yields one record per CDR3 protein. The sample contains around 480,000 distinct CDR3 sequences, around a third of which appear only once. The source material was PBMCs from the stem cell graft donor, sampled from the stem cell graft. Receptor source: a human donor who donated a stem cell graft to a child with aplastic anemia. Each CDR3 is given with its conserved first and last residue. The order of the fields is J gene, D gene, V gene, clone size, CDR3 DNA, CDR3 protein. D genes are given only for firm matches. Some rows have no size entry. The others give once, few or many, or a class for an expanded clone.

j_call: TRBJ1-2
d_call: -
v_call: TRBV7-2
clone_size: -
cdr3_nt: TGTGCCAGCAGCTTAGCACAGGACTATGGCTACACCTTC
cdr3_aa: CASSLAQDYGYTF

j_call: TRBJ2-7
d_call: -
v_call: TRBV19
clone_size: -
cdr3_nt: TGTGCCAGTAGTGGAGGGGGCTTCTACGAGCAGTACTTC
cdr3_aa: CASSGGGFYEQYF

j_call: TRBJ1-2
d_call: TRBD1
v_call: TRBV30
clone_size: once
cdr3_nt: TGTGCCTGGAATCAGGGGGCAGGGACCTATGGCTACACCTTC
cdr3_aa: CAWNQGAGTYGYTF

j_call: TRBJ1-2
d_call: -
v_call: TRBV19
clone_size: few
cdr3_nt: TGTGCCAGTAGCATGGGGACGGATCTTAACTATGGCTACACCTTC
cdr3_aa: CASSMGTDLNYGYTF

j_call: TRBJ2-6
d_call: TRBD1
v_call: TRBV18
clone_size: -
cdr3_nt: TGTGCCAGCTCCCCCAGACAGGGGGAACCTGGGGCCAACGTCCTGACTTTC
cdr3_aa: CASSPRQGEPGANVLTF

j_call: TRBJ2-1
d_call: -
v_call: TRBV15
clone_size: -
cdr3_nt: TGTGCCACCAGCAGAGGTGACCTTTTAGGGCTAGCAAGGAATGAGCAGTTCTTC
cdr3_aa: CATSRGDLLGLARNEQFF

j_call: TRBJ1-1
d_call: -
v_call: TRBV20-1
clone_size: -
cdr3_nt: TGCAGTGCCGCCCGGGACAACCCGAACACTGAAGCTTTCTTT
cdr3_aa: CSAARDNPNTEAFF

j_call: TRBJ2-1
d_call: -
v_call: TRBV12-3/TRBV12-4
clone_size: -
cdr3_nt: TGTGCCAGCAGTTTCCGGGATGCCTACAATGAGCAGTTCTTC
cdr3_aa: CASSFRDAYNEQFF

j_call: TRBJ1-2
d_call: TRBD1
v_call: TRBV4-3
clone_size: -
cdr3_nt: TGCGCCAGCAGCCAAGATCTACGGGACAGGGGGCTAGATGGCTACACCTTC
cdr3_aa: CASSQDLRDRGLDGYTF

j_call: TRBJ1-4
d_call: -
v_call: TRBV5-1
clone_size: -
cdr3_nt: TGCGCCAGCAGCTTGATGGGGGGAGCAACTAATGAAAAACTGTTTTTT
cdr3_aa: CASSLMGGATNEKLFF

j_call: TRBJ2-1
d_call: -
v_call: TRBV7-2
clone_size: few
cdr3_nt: TGTGCCAGCAGCTTAGCGCGCCTAAATGAGCAGTTCTTC
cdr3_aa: CASSLARLNEQFF

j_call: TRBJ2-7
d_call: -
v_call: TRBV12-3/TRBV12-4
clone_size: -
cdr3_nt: TGTGCCAGCAGTTTAAATCGGGGGCGGTCCTCCTACGAGCAGTACTTC
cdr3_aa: CASSLNRGRSSYEQYF

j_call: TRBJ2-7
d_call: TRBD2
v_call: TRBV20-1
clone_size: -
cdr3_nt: TGCAGTGCTAGGCGCGGGAGGCCGTATGAGCAGTACTTC
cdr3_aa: CSARRGRPYEQYF

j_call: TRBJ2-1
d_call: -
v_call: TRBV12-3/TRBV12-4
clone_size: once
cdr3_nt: TGTGCCAGCAGTTCCCCTTCACGACTAGACAACAATGAGCAGTTCTTC
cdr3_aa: CASSSPSRLDNNEQFF

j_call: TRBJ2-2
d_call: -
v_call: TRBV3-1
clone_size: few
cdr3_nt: TGTGCCAGCAGCGGGTCGGGGCTTATTGGACAATACACCGGGGAGCTGTTTTTT
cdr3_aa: CASSGSGLIGQYTGELFF

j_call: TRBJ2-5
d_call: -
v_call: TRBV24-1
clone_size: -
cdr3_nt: TGTGCCACCAGTGATGGCCAGAAAGAGACCCAGTACTTC
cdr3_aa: CATSDGQKETQYF

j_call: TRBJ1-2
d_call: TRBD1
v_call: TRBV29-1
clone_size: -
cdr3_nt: TGCAGCGCCTCGACAGGGGGTAGGAGCTACACCTTC
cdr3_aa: CSASTGGRSYTF

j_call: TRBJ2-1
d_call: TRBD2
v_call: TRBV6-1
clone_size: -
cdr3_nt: TGTGCCAGCCGGAGAAAGACTAGCGGGAACAATGAGCAGTTCTTC
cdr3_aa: CASRRKTSGNNEQFF

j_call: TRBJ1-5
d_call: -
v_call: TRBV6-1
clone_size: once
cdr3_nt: TGTGCCAGCACCCCCGGTTCTAATCAGCCCCAGCATTTT
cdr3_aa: CASTPGSNQPQHF

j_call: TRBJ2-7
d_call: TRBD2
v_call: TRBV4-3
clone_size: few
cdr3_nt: TGCGCCAGCAGCCAAGATCGGCTGGGGGGGAGGTACGAGCAGTACTTC
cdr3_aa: CASSQDRLGGRYEQYF

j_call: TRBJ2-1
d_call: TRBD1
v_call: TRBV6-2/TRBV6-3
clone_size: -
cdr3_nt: TGTGCCAGCAGTCACGACAGGGGGACCTACAATGAGCAGTTCTTC
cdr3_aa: CASSHDRGTYNEQFF

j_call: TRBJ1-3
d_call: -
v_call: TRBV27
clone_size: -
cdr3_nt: TGTGCCAGCAGTTTGACAGAACGAAACACCATATATTTT
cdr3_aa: CASSLTERNTIYF

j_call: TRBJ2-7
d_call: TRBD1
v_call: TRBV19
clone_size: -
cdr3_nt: TGTGCCAGTAGTTCCGGGGACAGAAGCTACGAGCAGTACTTC
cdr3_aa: CASSSGDRSYEQYF

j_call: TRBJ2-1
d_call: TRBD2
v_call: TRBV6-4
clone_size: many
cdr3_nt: TGTGCCAGCAGTGGTGAACCGGGGGGGGTAAATGAGCAGTTCTTC
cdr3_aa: CASSGEPGGVNEQFF

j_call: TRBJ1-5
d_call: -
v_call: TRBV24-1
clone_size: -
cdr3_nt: TGTGCCACTTCCGACGGTCCCCCGACCGATCAGCCCCAGCATTTT
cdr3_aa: CATSDGPPTDQPQHF

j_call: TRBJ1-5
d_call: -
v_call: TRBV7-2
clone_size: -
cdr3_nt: TGTGCCAGCAGCTTCGACGGGAGTCAGCCCCAGCATTTT
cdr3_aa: CASSFDGSQPQHF

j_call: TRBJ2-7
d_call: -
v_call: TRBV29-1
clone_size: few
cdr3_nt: TGCAGTGTGCGGGACGCCGAGCAGTACTTC
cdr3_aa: CSVRDAEQYF